The entry that follows covers one T cell receptor (beta chain) sequence. The data belong to a study of blood T cell repertoires in COVID-19. Turning to the study itself: T cells, B-cell-depleted T cells, or PBMCs provided the cDNA or gDNA that served as material.

The V gene's germline CDR1 is LNHDA and CDR2 SQIVND (reference sequence). Trimming shortened V by 2 bases and J by 4 bases, and 5 bases separated the two germline ends. The CDR3 runs 13 residues. Participants spanned ages roughly 18 to 95 years and resided in over 20 US areas. Clinical history reported by participants formed the basis on which cohorts were assigned. TCRdb's table, derived via immunoSEQ multiplex PCR, lists solely in-frame clones and lacks some. This table has about 180,000 clones, approximately 88% appearing once. This chain joins TRBV19 and TRBJ1-4; D remains unclear. The specimen sequenced was PBMCs or T cells enriched from blood (not recorded which). The sequence derives from a woman between 18 and 30 years old who had recovered from COVID-19. CDR3 sequence: CASSISGNEKLFF. Here the CDR3 DNA reads TGTGCCAGTAGTATATCGGGTAATGAAAAACTGTTTTTT.